This T cell receptor (beta chain) was profiled in a study of CD8 T cells in ankylosing spondylitis. Overall study results and limits: Characteristic, it appeared, of ankylosing spondylitis blood was a TCR beta motif of several highly homologous variants. Past research had described some motif variants in reactive arthritis synovial fluid and blood. Matched ankylosing spondylitis synovial fluid reportedly showed significant enrichment of disease-linked clones.

This clonotype was observed at least ten times. Its antigen remains unknown. With molecular barcodes, quantitative 5'-RACE was used to make the TCR beta libraries. TCRdb reprocessed the 5' RACE reads via MiXCR and lists one record per CDR3 protein. The sample has under 400,000 distinct CDR3 sequences; about 9.9% are singletons. V was pared by 6 bases and J by 0 bases, with 9 bases between. The CDR3 consists of 14 residues. Germline CDR1 and CDR2: SGHTA and FQGNSA. This TCR came from a female donor with ankylosing spondylitis or in good health (not recorded which). What was sequenced was blood, either unsorted or a sorted T cell fraction (not recorded which). V gene TRBV7-2 combines with J gene TRBJ2-1, with D perhaps matching TRBD2 (6 bases). DNA of the CDR3: TGTGCCAGCAGAGGGAGGAGCTCCTACAATGAGCAGTTCTTC. Translated: CASRGRSSYNEQFF.